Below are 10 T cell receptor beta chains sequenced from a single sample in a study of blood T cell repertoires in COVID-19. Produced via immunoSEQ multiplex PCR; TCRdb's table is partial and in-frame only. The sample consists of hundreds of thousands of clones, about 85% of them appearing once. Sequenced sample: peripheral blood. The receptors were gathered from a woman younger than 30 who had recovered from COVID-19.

CDR3 sequence reads: CASSVPGSGNTIYF. DNA for the CDR3: TGTGCCAGCAGCGTACCCGGTTCTGGAAACACCATATATTTT. The chain recombines TRBV9 with TRBJ1-3; D remains unclear. The CDR3 is made up of 14 amino acids. V was trimmed by 1 base and J by 1 base, leaving 6 bases between them. The germline V gene has CDR1 SGDLS and CDR2 YYNGEE.

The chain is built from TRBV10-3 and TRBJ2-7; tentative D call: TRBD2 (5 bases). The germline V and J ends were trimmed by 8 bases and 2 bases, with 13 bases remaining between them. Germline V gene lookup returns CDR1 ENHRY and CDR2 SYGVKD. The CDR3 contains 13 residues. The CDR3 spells CAISGRETYEQYF. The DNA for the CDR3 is TGTGCCATCTCAGGACGGGAAACCTACGAGCAGTACTTC.

The CDR3 DNA reads as TGTGCCACGGGGGGCCTACTTAGCGAAAAACTGTTTTTT. This gives the protein CATGGLLSEKLFF. V and J are TRBV6-5 and TRBJ1-4; maybe TRBD1 (6 bases). This CDR3 region has 13 residues. Germline-derived CDR1 and CDR2 are MNHEY and SVGAGI. V lost 10 bases, J lost 8 bases, and 17 bases lay in between.

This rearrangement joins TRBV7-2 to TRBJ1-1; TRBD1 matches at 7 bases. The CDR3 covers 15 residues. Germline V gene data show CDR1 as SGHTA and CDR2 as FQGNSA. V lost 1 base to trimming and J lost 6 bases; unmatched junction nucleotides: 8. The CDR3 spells CASSLGQGGYPEAFF. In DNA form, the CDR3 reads TGTGCCAGCAGCTTAGGACAGGGTGGTTATCCTGAAGCTTTCTTT.

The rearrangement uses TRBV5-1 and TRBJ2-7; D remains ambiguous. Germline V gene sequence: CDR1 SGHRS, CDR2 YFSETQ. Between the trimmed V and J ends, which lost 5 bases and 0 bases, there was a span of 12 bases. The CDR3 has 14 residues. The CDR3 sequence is CASRYDKSSYEQYF. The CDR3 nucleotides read TGCGCCAGCAGATACGACAAGAGCTCCTACGAGCAGTACTTC.

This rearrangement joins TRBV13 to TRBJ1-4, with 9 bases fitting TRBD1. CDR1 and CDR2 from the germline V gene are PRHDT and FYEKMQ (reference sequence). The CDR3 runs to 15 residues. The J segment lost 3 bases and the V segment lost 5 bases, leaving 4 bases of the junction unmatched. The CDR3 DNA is TGTGCCAGCAGCCAAAACAGGGGGCCTAATGAAAAACTGTTTTTT. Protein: CASSQNRGPNEKLFF.

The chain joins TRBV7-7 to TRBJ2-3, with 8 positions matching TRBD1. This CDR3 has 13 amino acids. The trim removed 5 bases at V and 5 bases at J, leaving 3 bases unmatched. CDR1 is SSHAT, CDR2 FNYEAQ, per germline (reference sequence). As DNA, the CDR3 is TGTGCCAGCAGCGTTACAGGGGGAGATACGCAGTATTTT. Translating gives CASSVTGGDTQYF.

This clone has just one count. The CDR3 coding sequence is TGCGCCAGCAGCCAAAAGAACAGGGGGCGTCGGGAGCTGTTTTTT. This codes for CASSQKNRGRRELFF. The rearrangement joins TRBV4-3 to TRBJ2-2; 9 bases are a match to TRBD1. CDR1 and CDR2 from the germline V gene are LGHNA and YSLEER. V shed 2 bases and J 9 bases; nucleotides not matched to a gene: 7. The CDR3 extends over 15 amino acids.

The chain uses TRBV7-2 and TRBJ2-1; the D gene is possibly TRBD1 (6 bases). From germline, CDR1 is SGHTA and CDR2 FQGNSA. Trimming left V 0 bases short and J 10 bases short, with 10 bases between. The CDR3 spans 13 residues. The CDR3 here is CASSLARTAEQFF. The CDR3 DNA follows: TGTGCCAGCAGCTTAGCGAGGACAGCCGAGCAGTTCTTC.

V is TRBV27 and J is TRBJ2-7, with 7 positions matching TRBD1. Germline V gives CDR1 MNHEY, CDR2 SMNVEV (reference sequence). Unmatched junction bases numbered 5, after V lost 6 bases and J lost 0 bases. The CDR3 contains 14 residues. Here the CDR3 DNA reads TGTGCCAGCAGCCTAGGGGACAGCTCCTACGAGCAGTACTTC. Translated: CASSLGDSSYEQYF.